This T cell receptor (beta chain) was profiled in a study of T-cell memory formation after mild COVID-19. From germline, CDR1 is SQVTM and CDR2 ANQGSEA. The CDR3 has 12 amino acids. V shed 1 base and J shed 7 bases, with 11 bases lying between them. One entry per CDR3 protein results from TCRdb running MiXCR on the 5' RACE reads. The sample shows about 400,000 distinct CDR3 sequences, under 25% of them seen only once. This clonotype was seen more than once but under ten times. V gene TRBV29-1 combines with J gene TRBJ2-7; D is undetermined. The source material was PBMCs or a T cell subset sorted from them (not recorded which). The receptor was derived from an adult woman who had mild COVID-19 (a few samples of this study predate the infection). Cell type and time point are not known. This chain's CDR3 is CSVEGAKGEQYF. Written as DNA, the CDR3 is TGCAGCGTTGAAGGGGCTAAAGGGGAGCAGTACTTC.